Sequencing of this T cell receptor beta chain was carried out in a study of CD8+ T cells in alopecia areata (dated by TCRdb to 2017 to 2018). Context from the whole study: The treated patients took part in an open-label pilot trial in which moderate-to-severe alopecia areata was treated with oral tofacitinib at 5 to 10 mg twice daily. Tofacitinib was given for 6 to 18 months, followed by 6 months of follow-up off drug to assess delayed response and recurrence. The SALT score, which quantifies the percentage of affected scalp surface area, was used to measure disease severity in treated patients. In both human patients and the C3H/HeJ mouse model, the study applied high-throughput TCRbeta sequencing to look at T cell clonal expansion in alopecia areata. Scalp tissue and sorted CD4+ and CD8+ peripheral blood T cells from patchy and totalis/universalis alopecia areata patients and from healthy controls were covered by human TCRbeta sequencing. Tofacitinib-treated patients had biopsies at baseline and at 4 and 24 weeks of treatment, with a later scalp biopsy in several patients. Scalp clonality was compared across normal scalp (n=4), patchy alopecia areata scalp (n=8), and alopecia totalis/universalis scalp (n=8). RNA came from the PAXgene miRNA kit for fixed scalp, the miRNeasy kit for PBMCs, and the RNeasy kit for mouse skin. TCRbeta CDR3 regions were amplified by immunoSEQ multiplex PCR using 35 Vbeta forward and 13 Jbeta reverse primers. Results the study describes overall, beyond this receptor: Shared TCR sequences between patients were less evident than in mice, which may be partly attributable to HLA diversity in the patient population. With tofacitinib, both scalp clonality and the number of expanded CD8+ clones among the top 100 scalp clones went down significantly. Unlike mouse skin, where gammadelta T cells dominate, normal human skin contains resident alphabeta T cells that get sequenced too, which complicates analysis of the scalp TCR repertoire. During tofacitinib treatment, many expanded lesional clones remained in scalp and blood, and this persistence may partly explain relapse after treatment is stopped. Lesional scalp, especially in alopecia totalis/universalis, showed higher clonality and more expanded CD8+ clones than normal scalp, suggesting antigenic drive. Because the treated cohort was small and included a single nonresponder, larger studies are needed to assess links between baseline CD8+ expansion and response.

This clone was counted once. Its cognate antigen has yet to be identified. No base-level quality is on record; no much larger clone is a single base apart. Library preparation was by the immunoSEQ multiplex PCR assay. To provide template for TCR sequencing, every sample had RNA extracted and reverse transcribed into cDNA. SuperScript III was used for first-strand cDNA synthesis, primed with a 2:1 mix of oligo-dT and random hexamers. A synthetic immune receptor repertoire was used to measure amplification bias, and any remaining bias was corrected computationally. Per the source publication's procedure: Raw reads were preprocessed to remove errors, and CDR3 was defined by IMGT conventions from the conserved cysteine to phenylalanine. Clonality was computed as 1 minus the Shannon entropy, with the entropy normalized by log2 of the number of productive unique TCRs. Whether scalp clones were CD4 or CD8 was inferred by matching scalp TCRbeta sequences against CD4 and CD8 repertoires sorted from blood. What TCRdb holds here is the immuneACCESS table cut down to in-frame rearrangements. Part of the clones is not present; checked against another copy, under half of the missing clones reflect an unresolved V gene, and the others are unexplained. The D gene and trimming were derived from the DNA, and the V and J assignments and clone size from that table. This sample is represented by 110,000 to 150,000 clones; 82% of them were singletons. The biggest ten clones account for 25% of the sample.

Clipping removes 4 bases from V and 5 bases from J, with 7 as the unmatched junction base count. The CDR3 covers 16 residues, taking in both the cysteine and the phenylalanine. The only DNA kept is the CDR3, 48 bases in frame from the first base. CDR1 SGHNT and CDR2 YENEEA were looked up in the germline V gene. Taken with the paper, the label for time point translates to: 4 weeks on oral tofacitinib. The treatment or condition label here, explained by the study, means: oral pan-JAK inhibitor, 5-10 mg twice daily. Lesional scalp punch biopsies and peripheral blood were collected from alopecia areata patients. PBMCs were isolated by density centrifugation and stained for CD3, CD4 and CD8, after which CD4+ and CD8+ T cells were sorted on a FACSAria.

This material consisted of CD8+ T cells sorted from blood, taken at week 4, from a patient treated with tofacitinib. In this chain, TRBV11-3 is recombined with TRBJ2-5, with 13 middle bases fitting TRBD2. The sequence was collected from a human donor with alopecia areata. The sequenced DNA: TGTGCCAGCAGCTCCCCACTAGCGGGGGGGCTTGAGACCCAGTACTTC. Translation gives CASSSPLAGGLETQYF.